Shown below are 20 T cell receptor beta chains from a single sample sequenced in a study of metastatic and nonmetastatic thyroid tumors. From the PCR reads, TCRdb re-called clones with MiXCR. The sample records 30,000 to 40,000 clones, roughly 20% being singletons. Each patient went into thyroid surgery without having received any treatment. The sequenced sample consisted of tumor tissue. These receptors originate from a male donor with papillary thyroid cancer or a benign thyroid nodule (not recorded which). Some clones in this sample may be carry-over from other donors' samples.

This clone was seen many times. V is TRBV27 and J is TRBJ2-7; tentatively, D is TRBD2 (6 bases). The V gene lost 2 bases and the J gene lost 4 bases, with 15 bases spanning the gap. From germline, CDR1 is MNHEY and CDR2 SMNVEV (reference sequence). The CDR3 runs 15 residues. CDR3 DNA sequence: TGTGCCAGCAGTTTAGGGGCTGGACTAACGTACGAGCAGTACTTC. This encodes CASSLGAGLTYEQYF.

This clone was counted between two and nine times. This chain connects TRBV28 to TRBJ1-3; D is undetermined. With 10 bases removed from V and 1 base from J, the gap between germline ends came to 14 bases. This CDR3 has 14 residues. Germline V gene lookup returns CDR1 MDHEN and CDR2 SYDVKM. The CDR3 nucleotides read TGTGCCATCAAACCTGTGGGTTCTGGAAACACCATATATTTT. It yields the protein CAIKPVGSGNTIYF. The whole variable domain, filled in from reference TRBV28 and TRBJ1-3, reads DVKVTQSSRYLVKRTGEKVFLECVQDMDHENMFWYRQDPGLGLRLIYFSYDVKMKEKGDIPEGYSVSREKKERFSLILESASTNQTSMYLCAIKPVGSGNTIYFGEGSWLTVV.

V and J are TRBV13 and TRBJ2-7; unclear D gene. CDR3 size: 15 residues. Per the germline V gene, CDR1 is PRHDT and CDR2 is FYEKMQ (reference sequence). V gave up 4 bases and J gave up 4 bases, with 17 bases separating them. CDR3 nucleotides: TGTGCCAGCAGCTCAACCCCGACCCCGGCTTACGAGCAGTACTTC. It encodes CASSSTPTPAYEQYF.

This clone was found many times. The chain couples TRBV10-3 to TRBJ2-7; 11 positions match TRBD2. The CDR3 has 15 amino acids. Trimming cost V 4 bases and J 0 bases; bases outside gene matches: 2. Germline CDR1 is ENHRY and CDR2 is SYGVKD. As DNA, the CDR3 is TGTGCCATCAGTGTGACTAGCGGGACCTCCTACGAGCAGTACTTC. Protein sequence: CAISVTSGTSYEQYF.

This clone was recorded many times. The V and J genes are TRBV7-6 and TRBJ2-1; the D gene is possibly TRBD2 (6 bases). The CDR3 has 13 residues. The ends were cut back, 5 bases at V and 10 bases at J, with 15 bases in the middle. Germline-derived CDR1 and CDR2 are SGHVS and FNYEAQ. CDR3 amino acids: CASSPHSAGEQFF. The CDR3 nucleotides read TGTGCCAGCAGCCCACACAGCGCGGGGGAGCAGTTCTTC.

This clone was counted a few times. The chain carries TRBV27 and TRBJ2-7; 8 bases match TRBD2. The trim removed 5 bases at V and 3 bases at J, leaving 12 bases unmatched. The CDR3 extends over 16 amino acids. CDR1 is MNHEY, CDR2 SMNVEV, per germline (reference sequence). The CDR3 DNA reads TGTGCCAGCAGTCAAGATACTAGCGGCAGTAACTACGAGCAGTACTTC. Its translation is CASSQDTSGSNYEQYF.

V usage is TRBV7-6 and J usage is TRBJ2-3; D tentatively fits TRBD1 or TRBD2 (5 bases each). The CDR3 contains 16 residues. The V and J ends lost 5 bases and 4 bases respectively, with 19 bases between them. CDR1 SGHVS and CDR2 FNYEAQ come from the germline V gene. CDR3 residues: CASSPQPVQDSDTQYF. The CDR3 coding sequence is TGTGCCAGCAGCCCCCAACCGGTACAGGACTCAGATACGCAGTATTTT. The full variable domain, rest sourced from reference TRBV7-6 and TRBJ2-3, is GAGVSQSPRYKVTKRGQDVALRCDPISGHVSLYWYRQALGQGPEFLTYFNYEAQQDKSGLPNDRFSAERPEGSISTLTIQRTEQRDSAMYRCASSPQPVQDSDTQYFGPGTRLTVL.

This clone is medium-sized within its sample. The V gene is TRBV27, the J gene TRBJ2-1; D is possibly TRBD1 or TRBD2 (5 bases each). Germline V gene sequence: CDR1 MNHEY, CDR2 SMNVEV (reference sequence). V dropped 4 bases and J dropped 7 bases, with 14 bases sitting between them. This CDR3 has 14 residues. The CDR3 DNA is TGTGCCAGCAGTTGGGGACCTTCTGGGAATGAGCAGTTCTTC. Translating gives CASSWGPSGNEQFF.

Many counts were recorded for this clone. The chain employs TRBV5-1 and TRBJ2-1; 10 nucleotides agree with TRBD2. The CDR3 length is 16 residues. CDR1 is SGHRS and CDR2 is YFSETQ in the germline V gene. The ends lost 4 bases at V and 4 bases at J; junction bases unmatched: 8. This CDR3 is CASSHTGTSEYNEQFF. The CDR3 nucleotides are TGCGCCAGCAGCCACACCGGGACTAGCGAATACAATGAGCAGTTCTTC.

This clone is medium-sized. CDR3 amino acids: CASKTGASSYNSPLHF. Written as DNA, the CDR3 is TGTGCCAGCAAAACAGGGGCTAGCTCCTATAATTCACCCCTCCACTTT. The chain couples TRBV28 to TRBJ1-6, with TRBD1 identical over 7 bases. CDR3 length: 16 residues. Germline V gene lookup returns CDR1 MDHEN and CDR2 SYDVKM. V dropped 7 bases and J dropped 0; count of bases not matched to a gene: 6.

The table lists this clone with many counts. The CDR3 coding sequence is TGTGCCAGCAGCCAGCTTCGTGGGCTTAAGGCAGATACGCAGTATTTT. Encoded protein: CASSQLRGLKADTQYF. This chain connects TRBV11-1 to TRBJ2-3; no firm D call. The length of the CDR3 is 16 residues. Trimming stripped 5 bases from V and 4 bases from J, with 19 bases between. Germline values: CDR1 SGHAT, CDR2 FQDESV (reference sequence).

The chain carries TRBV5-1 and TRBJ2-7; D uncertain. V dropped 4 bases and J dropped 3 bases, with 5 bases sitting between them. CDR1 and CDR2 from the germline V gene are SGHRS and YFSETQ. This CDR3 is 11 amino acids long. CDR3 DNA: TGCGCCAGCAGCGGATTCTACGAGCAGTACTTC. It codes for CASSGFYEQYF.

This clone is categorized as medium-sized. The rearrangement links TRBV6-2 or TRBV6-3 to TRBJ2-1; D not resolved. The CDR3 totals 11 residues. Germline V gives CDR1 MNHEY, CDR2 SVGEGT. Trimming left V 6 bases short and J 7 bases short, with 7 bases between. The CDR3 DNA sequence: TGTGCCAGCAGGGTAGGGAATGAGCAGTTCTTC. Translation: CASRVGNEQFF.

This clone was found many times. A read error is possible here, since a much larger clone lies one base away. The same CDR3 also results from other DNA sequences found in this sample. The rearrangement joins TRBV6-1 to TRBJ2-1; TRBD2 matches at 10 bases. This CDR3 comprises 16 residues. V lost 5 bases and J lost 13; bases outside the gene matches: 17. Germline assignment: CDR1 MNHNS and CDR2 SASEGT. CDR3 protein: CASSTTAGLANPRQFF. The DNA of the CDR3 is TGTGCCAGCAGTACCACGGCGGGACTAGCGAACCCACGTCAGTTCTTC.

This clone is deemed medium-sized (0.01 to 0.1%). The chain links TRBV28 to TRBJ2-7, with D possibly matching TRBD2 (6 bases). CDR3 length equals 15 residues. The V end lost 7 bases, the J end lost 2 bases, and 18 bases lay between the germline ends. Germline-derived CDR1 and CDR2 are MDHEN and SYDVKM. This CDR3 is CASTKSSSATYEQYF. CDR3 sequence (DNA): TGTGCCAGCACCAAGAGCTCTAGCGCCACCTACGAGCAGTACTTC.

This clone was counted many times. The chain has TRBV4-3 and TRBJ2-2, with D unresolved. The length of the CDR3 is 14 residues. V was trimmed by 1 base and J by 4 bases, leaving 7 bases between them. The germline gives CDR1 LGHNA, CDR2 YSLEER. Written as DNA, the CDR3 is TGCGCCAGCAGCCAAGCAACGGTCACCGGGGAGCTGTTTTTT. Its protein is CASSQATVTGELFF.

This clone was recorded many times. V gene TRBV19 combines with J gene TRBJ1-2, with D maybe TRBD1 (5 bases). Trimming cost V 7 bases and J 8 bases, with 17 bases left between them. The CDR3 length is 13 residues. Germline V lookup: CDR1 LNHDA, CDR2 SQIVND (reference sequence). CDR3 sequence: CASTGRAKDGYTF. The CDR3, as DNA: TGTGCCAGTACCGGCAGGGCCAAGGACGGCTACACCTTC.

This clone was counted a few times. The chain is built from TRBV12-3 or TRBV12-4 and TRBJ2-7; no definite D call. CDR3 length: 12 residues. V was pared by 5 bases and J by 3 bases, with 8 bases between. The CDR3 region has the DNA TGTGCCAGCAGTCAGAACTTCTACGAGCAGTACTTC. Its protein product is CASSQNFYEQYF.

This chain connects TRBV29-1 to TRBJ2-7; no clear D. Trimming took off 4 bases at V and 0 bases at J, with 7 bases between the two ends. Germline-derived CDR1 and CDR2 are SQVTM and ANQGSEA. The length of the CDR3 is 12 residues. The CDR3: CSVVETSYEQYF. CDR3 DNA sequence: TGCAGCGTTGTTGAGACCTCCTACGAGCAGTACTTC.

This clone was seen a handful of times. This sequence joins TRBV14 and TRBJ2-7, with D uncertain. The germline V gene encodes CDR1 SGHDN and CDR2 FVKESK. This CDR3 contains 12 residues. Trimming stripped 0 bases from V and 9 bases from J, with 9 bases between. The CDR3 here is CASSQDNSVQYF. The CDR3 DNA sequence: TGTGCCAGCAGCCAAGATAACTCGGTGCAGTACTTC.